The rows below give T cell receptor beta chains drawn from one sample of a study of blood T cell repertoires in COVID-19. Data came from immunoSEQ multiplex PCR; TCRdb stores just in-frame clones and leaves some out. Of fewer than 300,000 clones in the sample, approximately 77% are singletons; the top ten hold around 2.9%. The material sequenced was peripheral blood. The receptor source for this set is a woman aged 18-35 years with acute or convalescent COVID-19. The CDR3 runs from the conserved cysteine through the conserved F or W. A D gene is named only where the DNA matches it firmly. Not all rows give a size; the values are once, few, many and, for expanded clones, a class.

j_gene: TRBJ2-2
v_gene: TRBV5-1
abundance: -
d_gene: -
CDR3aa: CASRDRPNTGELFF
CDR3nt: TGCGCCAGCAGGGACAGACCAAACACCGGGGAGCTGTTTTTT

j_gene: TRBJ2-7
v_gene: TRBV18
abundance: -
d_gene: TRBD2
CDR3aa: CASSPELAGGSTSQYF
CDR3nt: TGTGCCAGCTCACCGGAACTAGCGGGAGGATCTACCTCGCAGTACTTC

j_gene: TRBJ1-3
v_gene: TRBV6-5
abundance: once
d_gene: TRBD1
CDR3aa: CASRYGTAGNTIYF
CDR3nt: TGTGCCAGCAGGTACGGGACAGCTGGAAACACCATATATTTT

j_gene: TRBJ2-7
v_gene: TRBV5-1
abundance: -
d_gene: TRBD1
CDR3aa: CASSSAFLFDRGDEQYF
CDR3nt: TGCGCCAGCAGCTCCGCTTTTTTGTTCGACAGGGGTGACGAGCAGTACTTC

j_gene: TRBJ2-5
v_gene: TRBV6-5
abundance: -
d_gene: TRBD1
CDR3aa: CASRVTGLETQYF
CDR3nt: TGTGCCAGCAGGGTGACAGGGCTGGAGACCCAGTACTTC

j_gene: TRBJ2-1
v_gene: TRBV7-2
abundance: -
d_gene: TRBD2
CDR3aa: CASSPGTSHYNEQFF
CDR3nt: TGTGCCAGCAGCCCCGGGACTAGTCATTACAATGAGCAGTTCTTC

j_gene: TRBJ2-1
v_gene: TRBV7-3
abundance: -
d_gene: -
CDR3aa: CASSKGTNSYNEQFF
CDR3nt: TGTGCCAGCAGCAAAGGGACAAACTCCTACAATGAGCAGTTCTTC

j_gene: TRBJ1-5
v_gene: TRBV2
abundance: once
d_gene: TRBD1
CDR3aa: CASSEVLQGAGNQPQHF
CDR3nt: TGTGCCAGCAGTGAAGTGTTACAGGGGGCGGGCAATCAGCCCCAGCATTTT

j_gene: TRBJ1-4
v_gene: TRBV28
abundance: -
d_gene: TRBD1
CDR3aa: CASSSLDRDAEKLFF
CDR3nt: TGTGCCAGCAGTTCTCTAGACAGGGACGCAGAAAAACTGTTTTTT

j_gene: TRBJ1-2
v_gene: TRBV28
abundance: few
d_gene: -
CDR3aa: CASKRTASNYGYTF
CDR3nt: TGTGCCAGCAAAAGGACAGCAAGTAACTATGGCTACACCTTC

j_gene: TRBJ2-7
v_gene: TRBV9
abundance: -
d_gene: -
CDR3aa: CASSAPGEYEQYF
CDR3nt: TGTGCCAGCAGCGCCCCAGGGGAGTATGAGCAGTACTTC

j_gene: TRBJ1-1
v_gene: TRBV28
abundance: -
d_gene: -
CDR3aa: CASSSSGHLNTEAFF
CDR3nt: TGTGCCAGCAGTTCATCGGGACACTTGAACACTGAAGCTTTCTTT

j_gene: TRBJ1-2
v_gene: TRBV20-1
abundance: -
d_gene: -
CDR3aa: CSVPGGYTF
CDR3nt: TGCAGTGTCCCGGGGGGCTACACCTTC

j_gene: TRBJ1-1
v_gene: TRBV27
abundance: -
d_gene: TRBD1
CDR3aa: CASSYRRDRSFLNTEAFF
CDR3nt: TGTGCCAGCAGTTATCGCCGGGACAGATCCTTTTTGAACACTGAAGCTTTCTTT

j_gene: TRBJ2-7
v_gene: TRBV4-2
abundance: -
d_gene: TRBD2
CDR3aa: CASSQDQRESSYEQYF
CDR3nt: TGTGCCAGCAGCCAAGATCAGCGGGAGAGCTCCTACGAGCAGTACTTC

j_gene: TRBJ1-5
v_gene: TRBV6-5
abundance: -
d_gene: -
CDR3aa: CASSYSFGSNQPQHF
CDR3nt: TGTGCCAGCAGTTATAGTTTCGGTAGCAATCAGCCCCAGCATTTT

j_gene: TRBJ2-7
v_gene: TRBV28
abundance: -
d_gene: TRBD2
CDR3aa: CASSAQGWAASGRGYEQYF
CDR3nt: TGTGCCAGCAGTGCACAGGGGTGGGCCGCTAGCGGGAGAGGTTACGAGCAGTACTTC

j_gene: TRBJ1-1
v_gene: TRBV15
abundance: -
d_gene: TRBD1
CDR3aa: CATSRDWTGGEAFF
CDR3nt: TGTGCCACCAGCAGAGATTGGACAGGGGGTGAAGCTTTCTTT

j_gene: TRBJ2-7
v_gene: TRBV5-1
abundance: -
d_gene: -
CDR3aa: CASSEPGLQSSYEQYF
CDR3nt: TGCGCCAGCAGCGAACCGGGACTCCAGAGCTCCTACGAGCAGTACTTC

j_gene: TRBJ2-7
v_gene: TRBV19
abundance: -
d_gene: TRBD2
CDR3aa: CASKTQSGASYEQYF
CDR3nt: TGTGCCAGTAAAACACAGAGCGGGGCCTCCTACGAGCAGTACTTC

j_gene: TRBJ2-7
v_gene: TRBV6-5
abundance: -
d_gene: -
CDR3aa: CASSYAAENYEQYF
CDR3nt: TGTGCCAGCAGTTACGCGGCTGAAAACTACGAGCAGTACTTC

j_gene: TRBJ1-5
v_gene: TRBV11-2
abundance: -
d_gene: -
CDR3aa: CASSRGGNQPQHF
CDR3nt: TGTGCCAGCAGCCGCGGGGGGAATCAGCCCCAGCATTTT

j_gene: TRBJ2-7
v_gene: TRBV6-6
abundance: -
d_gene: -
CDR3aa: CASSPWGEYEQYF
CDR3nt: TGTGCCAGCAGCCCCTGGGGGGAATACGAGCAGTACTTC

j_gene: TRBJ2-3
v_gene: TRBV29-1
abundance: -
d_gene: -
CDR3aa: CSVVQGGVSDTQYF
CDR3nt: TGCAGCGTCGTACAGGGGGGGGTGTCAGATACGCAGTATTTT